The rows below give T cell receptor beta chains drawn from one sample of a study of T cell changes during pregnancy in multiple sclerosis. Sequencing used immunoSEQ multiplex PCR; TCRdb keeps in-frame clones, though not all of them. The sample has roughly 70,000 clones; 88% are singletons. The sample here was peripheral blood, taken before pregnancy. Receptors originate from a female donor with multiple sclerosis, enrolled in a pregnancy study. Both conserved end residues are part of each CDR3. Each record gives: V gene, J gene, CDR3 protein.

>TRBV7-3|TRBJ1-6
CASSLLGARDSPLHF
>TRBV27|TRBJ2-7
CASSFNSGPYEQYF
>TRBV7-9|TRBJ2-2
CASSRAMGQALTGELFF
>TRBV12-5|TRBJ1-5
CASRTAISNQPQHF
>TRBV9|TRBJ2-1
CASSAGSAGGLDEQFF
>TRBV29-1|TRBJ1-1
CSVEGGNTEAFF
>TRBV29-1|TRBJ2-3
CSVEGAVTDTQYF
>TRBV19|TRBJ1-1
CASRRTGRVGNTEAFF
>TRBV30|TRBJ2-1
CAWKGDYSYNEQFF
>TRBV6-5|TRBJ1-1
CASSYLDEAFF
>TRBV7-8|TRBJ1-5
CASSLMAGGIDQPQHF
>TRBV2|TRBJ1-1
CASSVEGQENTEAFF
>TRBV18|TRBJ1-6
CASSPNQQGYNSPLHF
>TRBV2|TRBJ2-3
CASSVTTRVGVGDTQYF
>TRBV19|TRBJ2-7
CASSLTPTGYEQYF
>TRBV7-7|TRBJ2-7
CASSPTAGGPYEQYF
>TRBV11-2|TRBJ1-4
CASSLRGTAANEKLFF
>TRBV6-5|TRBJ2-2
CASRDRGRATGELFF
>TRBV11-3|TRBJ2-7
CASSLDSGSPEQYF
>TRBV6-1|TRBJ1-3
CASSEQGTNTIYF
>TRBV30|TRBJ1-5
CAWADIHQPQHF
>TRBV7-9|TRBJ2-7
CASSNPGGGGAYEQYF
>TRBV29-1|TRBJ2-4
CSVLGQGGGLAKNIQYF
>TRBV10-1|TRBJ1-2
CASRKGQGAPLHGYTF
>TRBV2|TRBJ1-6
CASWSLGQGNSPLHF